This TCR beta chain was captured in a study of coeliac disease (dated by TCRdb to 2022 to 2024). With regard to the full study: Coeliac patients were categorised as having newly diagnosed active disease, refractory coeliac disease type I, or disease controlled by a gluten-free diet. Next-generation sequencing of rearranged TRB and TRG CDR3 regions was used on small intestinal lymphocyte fractions taken from coeliac and non-coeliac patients. Because high-resolution HLA typing was not available, biased TRBV7-2 usage was queried as a proof of principle. Of the approximately 30 patients in the full study, roughly 22 had coeliac disease confirmed by serology and 8 were controls with non-small intestinal disorders. TRB sequencing worked for samples from about 28 subjects, and these included 20 to 25 paired bulk unsorted intraepithelial and lamina propria cell samples. The goal was to describe the TR repertoires of small intestinal T cells in active coeliac disease, in refractory type I coeliac disease, and in coeliac disease treated with a gluten-free diet.

Libraries came from the immunoSEQ multiplex PCR assay. In a multiplexed PCR, the TR loci were amplified; reverse primers were designed against J gene segments, whereas forward primers were designed against V gene segments. The amplified CDR3 regions were sequenced using the Illumina HiSeq System. The published analysis was carried out like this. A nearest-neighbour algorithm merged closely related reads to remove PCR and sequencing errors and collapse data into unique sequences. Repertoires were summarised in terms of clonality and T cell density, with T cell density defined as TR molecules per amount of genomic DNA input. CDR3 amino acid sequences present in at least 80% of unsorted samples were defined as public TRs and were then tested for differential abundance between coeliac and control samples. Every lamina propria sample was searched for matches to a list of some 220 published gliadin-specific TRB sequences. Disease-group differences in clonality and density were tested with Kruskal-Wallis tests followed by Dunn post-tests. The table was pulled from immuneACCESS by TCRdb, which kept in-frame rearrangements only. Such tables lose some clones; where checked, under half of the loss comes from unresolved V genes, and the rest has no known cause. V and J calls and clone size follow that table, whereas D and trimming were derived from the DNA. The sample yields roughly 4,800 clones; 65% to 80% were counted once. The ten biggest clones cover about 4.6% of the sample.

Aliquots of over 400,000 cells were frozen in DMSO/FBS in liquid nitrogen, and one aliquot per fraction was used for sequencing. All 30 or so patients in the study underwent endoscopy and small intestinal biopsy. Lamina propria cells were released by collagenase digestion of the biopsy tissue remaining after intraepithelial cell isolation. Genomic DNA was extracted from frozen unsorted cell fractions using the Qiagen DNeasy blood extraction kit. On this clone itself: The antigen it binds to is not known. Qualities for individual bases were not recorded, and no much larger clone is one base off.

CDR1 LGHNT and CDR2 FRNRAP are derived from the germline V gene. The CDR3 spans 15 residues, from the cysteine through the phenylalanine. Only CDR3 DNA remains: 45 bases, in frame from the first base. V drops 1 base and J drops 3 bases, leaving 9 bases in between. The paper's findings and limits, for the study overall: TRB repertoires were mostly private, with most amino acid sequences found in only one sample, and V-gene usage showed no significant difference between disease groups. TRB and TRG repertoires of active coeliac intraepithelial and lamina propria samples showed lower clonality than controls, suggesting recruitment of diverse T cells. The authors considered the approach unsuitable for unbiased detection of gliadin-specific T cells, which are scarce and rarely shared between patients. Published gliadin-specific TRB sequences were found in about 50% of the 18 coeliac lamina propria samples but in only 1 of 6 controls. Cross-contamination between compartments was possible, because separating intraepithelial cells from lamina propria cells did not produce high-purity fractions.

This receptor was obtained from a woman aged 18-29 years with active celiac disease. The chain is assembled from TRBV12-5 and TRBJ2-2; TRBD2 is a possible D gene, resting on 6 matching bases. Sequenced sample: lamina propria lymphocytes from the gut. The cell subset or site label of this sample denotes: lamina propria cell (LPC) fraction of small intestinal biopsy. The DNA sequence is as follows: TGTGCTAGTGGTTTGGGACTAGTCGACACCGGGGAGCTGTTTTTT. Translated, this is CASGLGLVDTGELFF. Reference TRBV12-5 and TRBJ2-2 proteins supply the regions before and after the CDR3; the full variable domain is: DARVTQTPRHKVTEMGQEVTMRCQPILGHNTVFWYRQTMMQGLELLAYFRNRAPLDDSGMPKDRFSAEMPDATLATLKIQPSEPRDSAVYFCASGLGLVDTGELFFGEGSRLTVL.